The rows below give T cell receptor beta chains drawn from one sample of a study of T cell clones after liver transplantation. The protocol was immunoSEQ multiplex PCR, while the TCRdb copy is restricted to in-frame clones and leaves out a portion. This repertoire shows some 70,000 clones, under 95% found once; its top ten account for 2.7%. This material consisted of CD4+ T cells from blood, taken before liver transplant. The receptors were sampled from a human donor who received a liver transplant. Both conserved end residues are part of each CDR3. A D gene is named only where the DNA matches it firmly. Size is omitted from some rows. Given values are once, few, many or a class for expanded clones.

D gene,CDR3 length,J gene,V gene,clone size,CDR3 protein,CDR3 DNA
TRBD2,16,TRBJ2-1,TRBV14,-,CASSQLAGDSYNEQFF,TGTGCCAGCAGCCAACTAGCGGGAGACTCCTACAATGAGCAGTTCTTC
TRBD1,15,TRBJ2-7,TRBV27,-,CASNRGQGARDEQYF,TGTGCCAGCAATCGGGGACAGGGGGCGCGCGACGAGCAGTACTTC
TRBD1,13,TRBJ2-7,TRBV28,-,CASTLTGEYEQYF,TGTGCCAGCACCCTGACAGGGGAATACGAGCAGTACTTC
-,17,TRBJ1-2,TRBV10-3,medium-sized,CAISEPEGEDTDYGYTF,TGTGCCATCAGTGAACCCGAGGGTGAAGATACTGACTATGGCTACACCTTC
-,14,TRBJ1-5,TRBV12-5,-,CASGLGESNQPQHF,TGTGCTAGTGGTTTGGGGGAAAGCAATCAGCCCCAGCATTTT
-,15,TRBJ1-2,TRBV14,-,CASSQDRGGSGGYTF,TGTGCCAGCAGCCAAGATCGAGGGGGTTCAGGCGGCTACACCTTC
-,13,TRBJ2-1,TRBV11-3,-,CASSLGPLNEQFF,TGTGCCAGCAGCTTAGGACCACTTAATGAGCAGTTCTTC
-,15,TRBJ1-3,TRBV28,-,CASSPGARSGNTIYF,TGTGCCAGCAGTCCGGGGGCCCGCTCTGGAAACACCATATATTTT
TRBD1,13,TRBJ2-5,TRBV19,-,CASSFQGVETQYF,TGTGCCAGTAGTTTCCAGGGGGTTGAGACCCAGTACTTC
-,13,TRBJ1-1,TRBV10-3,few,CAVKDSRNTEAFF,TGTGCCGTCAAGGACAGCCGGAACACTGAAGCTTTCTTT
-,16,TRBJ2-1,TRBV5-1,-,CASSSGTSEFYNEQFF,TGCGCCAGCAGCTCTGGGACTTCTGAATTCTACAATGAGCAGTTCTTC
TRBD2,18,TRBJ2-1,TRBV29-1,-,CSVATGGAGVSSYNEQFF,TGCAGCGTTGCCACCGGGGGTGCGGGAGTGAGCTCCTACAATGAGCAGTTCTTC
TRBD1,14,TRBJ2-2,TRBV7-2,-,CASSLQGSAGELFF,TGTGCCAGCAGTCTACAGGGGAGCGCCGGGGAGCTGTTTTTT
TRBD1,15,TRBJ2-7,TRBV6-1,once,CASSDMGTAFYEQYF,TGTGCCAGCAGTGACATGGGGACAGCCTTCTACGAGCAGTACTTC
TRBD2,14,TRBJ2-2,TRBV6-4,-,CASSSGTNTGELFF,TGTGCCAGCAGTAGCGGGACTAACACCGGGGAGCTGTTTTTT
-,14,TRBJ2-7,TRBV4-3,-,CASSQEDRGYEQYF,TGCGCCAGCAGCCAAGAAGACCGGGGCTACGAGCAGTACTTC
-,13,TRBJ1-5,TRBV11-3,few,CASSFQGNQPQHF,TGTGCCAGCAGCTTCCAGGGCAATCAGCCCCAGCATTTT